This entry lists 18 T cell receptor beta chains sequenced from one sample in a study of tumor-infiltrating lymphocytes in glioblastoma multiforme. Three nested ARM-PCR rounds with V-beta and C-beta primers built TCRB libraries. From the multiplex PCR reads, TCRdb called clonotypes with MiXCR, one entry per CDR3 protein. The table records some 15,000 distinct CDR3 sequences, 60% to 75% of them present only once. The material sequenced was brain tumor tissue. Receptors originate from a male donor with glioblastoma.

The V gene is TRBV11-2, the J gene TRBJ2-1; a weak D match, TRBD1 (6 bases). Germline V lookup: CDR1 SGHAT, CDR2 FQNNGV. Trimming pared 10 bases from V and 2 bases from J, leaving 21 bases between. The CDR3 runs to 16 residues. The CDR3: CANILVRGSAYNEQFF. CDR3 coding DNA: TGTGCCAACATCTTAGTTAGGGGGTCCGCCTACAATGAGCAGTTCTTC.

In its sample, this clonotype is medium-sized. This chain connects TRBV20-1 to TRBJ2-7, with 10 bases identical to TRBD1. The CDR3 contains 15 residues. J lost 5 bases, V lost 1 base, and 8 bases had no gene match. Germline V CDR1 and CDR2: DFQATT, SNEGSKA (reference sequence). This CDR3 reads CSARAGGTGDDEQYF. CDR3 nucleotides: TGCAGTGCTAGAGCGGGAGGGACAGGGGACGACGAGCAGTACTTC.

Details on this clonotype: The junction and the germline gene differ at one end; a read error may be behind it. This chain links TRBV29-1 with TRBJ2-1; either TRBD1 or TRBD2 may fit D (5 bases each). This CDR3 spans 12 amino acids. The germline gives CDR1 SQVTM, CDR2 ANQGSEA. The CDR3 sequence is CSGTGGYKEQFF. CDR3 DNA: TGCAGCGGAACAGGAGGCTACAAAGAGCAGTTCTTC.

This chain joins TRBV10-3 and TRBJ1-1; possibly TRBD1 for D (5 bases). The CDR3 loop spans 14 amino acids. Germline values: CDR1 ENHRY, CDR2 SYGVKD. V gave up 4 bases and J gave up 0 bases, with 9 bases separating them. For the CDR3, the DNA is TGTGCCATCAGTGGCCTGGGGCTGAACACTGAAGCTTTCTTT. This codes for CAISGLGLNTEAFF.

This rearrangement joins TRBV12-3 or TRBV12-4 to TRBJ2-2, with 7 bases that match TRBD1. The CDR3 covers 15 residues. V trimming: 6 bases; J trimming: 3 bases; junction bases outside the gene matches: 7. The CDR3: CASRLTGVDTGELFF. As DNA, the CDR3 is TGTGCCAGCAGACTCACAGGGGTCGACACCGGGGAGCTGTTTTTT.

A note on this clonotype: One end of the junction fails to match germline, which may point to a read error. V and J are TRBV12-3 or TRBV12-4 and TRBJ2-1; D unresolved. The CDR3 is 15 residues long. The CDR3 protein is CASSPRRSSYNEQFF. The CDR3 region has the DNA TGTGCCAGCAGTCCCCGACGAAGCTCCTATAATGAGCAATTCTTC.

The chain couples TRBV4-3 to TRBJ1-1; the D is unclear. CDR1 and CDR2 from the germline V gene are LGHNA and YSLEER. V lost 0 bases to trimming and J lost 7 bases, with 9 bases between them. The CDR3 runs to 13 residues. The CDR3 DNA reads TGCGCCAGCAGCCAAGATCTGAGGATTGAAGCTTTCTTT. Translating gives CASSQDLRIEAFF.

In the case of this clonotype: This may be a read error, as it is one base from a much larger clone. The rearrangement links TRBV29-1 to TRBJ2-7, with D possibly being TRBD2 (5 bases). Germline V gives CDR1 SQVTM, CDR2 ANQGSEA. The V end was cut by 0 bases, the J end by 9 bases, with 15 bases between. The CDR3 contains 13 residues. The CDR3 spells CSVEDPGLTGQYF. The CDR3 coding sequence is TGCAGCGTTGAAGATCCCGGACTTACGGGGCAGTACTTC.

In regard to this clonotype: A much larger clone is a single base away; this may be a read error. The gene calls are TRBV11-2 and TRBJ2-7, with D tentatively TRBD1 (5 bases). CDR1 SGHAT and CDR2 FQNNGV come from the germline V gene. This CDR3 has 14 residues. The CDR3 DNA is TGTGCCAGCAGCTTAGATCCTGGGGCTTACGGGCAGTACTTC. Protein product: CASSLDPGAYGQYF.

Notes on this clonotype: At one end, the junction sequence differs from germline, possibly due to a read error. The CDR3 nucleotides read TGTGCCAGCAGCTTACAGGGGGCGGACACTAAAGCTTTCTTT. Its protein is CASSLQGADTKAFF. The rearrangement joins TRBV11-3 to TRBJ1-1; 8 bases align to TRBD1. The germline V gene has CDR1 SGHNT and CDR2 YENEEA. The CDR3 is 14 amino acids. Full variable domain (rest looked up from reference TRBV11-3 and TRBJ1-1): EAGVVQSPRYKIIEKKQPVAFWCNPISGHNTLYWYLQNLGQGPELLIRYENEEAVDDSQLPKDRFSAERLKGVDSTLKIQPAELGDSAVYLCASSLQGADTKAFFGQGTRLTVV.

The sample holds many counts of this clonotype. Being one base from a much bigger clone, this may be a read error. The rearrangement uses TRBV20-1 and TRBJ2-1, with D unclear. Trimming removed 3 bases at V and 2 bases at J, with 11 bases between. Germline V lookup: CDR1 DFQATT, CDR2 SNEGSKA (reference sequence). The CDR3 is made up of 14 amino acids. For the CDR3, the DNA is TGCAGTGCTAGGTACTGGCGCCCCTACAATGAGCAGTTCTTC. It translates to CSARYWRPYNEQFF.

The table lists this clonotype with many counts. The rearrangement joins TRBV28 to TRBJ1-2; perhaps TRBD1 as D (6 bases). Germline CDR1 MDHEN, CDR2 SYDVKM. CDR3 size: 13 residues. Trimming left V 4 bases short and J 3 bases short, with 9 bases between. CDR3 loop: CASSSGQHYGYTF. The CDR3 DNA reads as TGTGCCAGCAGTTCCGGACAGCACTATGGCTACACCTTC.

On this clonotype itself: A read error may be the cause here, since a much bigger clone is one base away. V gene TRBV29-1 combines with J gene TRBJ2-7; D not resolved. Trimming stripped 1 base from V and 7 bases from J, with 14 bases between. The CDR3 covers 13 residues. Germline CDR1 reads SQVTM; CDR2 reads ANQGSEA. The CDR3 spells CSVEVRLDGEQYF. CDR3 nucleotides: TGCAGCGTTGAAGTACGACTGGATGGTGAGCAGTACTTC.

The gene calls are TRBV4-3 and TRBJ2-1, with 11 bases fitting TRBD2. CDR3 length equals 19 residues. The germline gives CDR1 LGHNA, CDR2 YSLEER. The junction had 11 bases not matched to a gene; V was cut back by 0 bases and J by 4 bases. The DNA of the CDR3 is TGCGCCAGCAGCCAAGATCTTTCCACTAGCGGGGGCCTTTACAATGAGCAGTTCTTC. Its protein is CASSQDLSTSGGLYNEQFF.

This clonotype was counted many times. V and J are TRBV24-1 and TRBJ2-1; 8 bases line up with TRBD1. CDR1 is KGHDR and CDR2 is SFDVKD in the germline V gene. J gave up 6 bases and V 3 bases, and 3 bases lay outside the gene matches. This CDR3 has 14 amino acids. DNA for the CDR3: TGTGCCACCAGTGATCAGGGGGCAAGCAATGAGCAGTTCTTC. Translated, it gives CATSDQGASNEQFF.

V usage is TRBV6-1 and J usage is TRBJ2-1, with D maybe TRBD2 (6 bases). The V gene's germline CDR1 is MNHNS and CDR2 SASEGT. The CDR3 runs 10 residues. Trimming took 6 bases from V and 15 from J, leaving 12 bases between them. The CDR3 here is CASRARRGFF. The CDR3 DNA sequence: TGTGCCAGCAGGGCGAGGCGGGGGTTCTTC.

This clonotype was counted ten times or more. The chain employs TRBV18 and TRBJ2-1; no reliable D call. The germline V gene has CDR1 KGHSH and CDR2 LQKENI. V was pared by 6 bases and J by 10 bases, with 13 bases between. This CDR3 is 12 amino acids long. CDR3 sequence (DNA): TGTGCCAGCTCGACCCTTACCATAGAGCAGTTCTTC. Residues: CASSTLTIEQFF.

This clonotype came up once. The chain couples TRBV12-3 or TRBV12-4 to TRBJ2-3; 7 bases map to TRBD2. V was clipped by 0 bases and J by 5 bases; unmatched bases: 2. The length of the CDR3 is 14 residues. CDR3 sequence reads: CASSLAIAGDTQYF. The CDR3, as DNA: TGTGCCAGCAGTTTAGCTATAGCGGGAGATACGCAGTATTTT.